These 32 T cell receptor beta chains originate from one sample sequenced in a study of prognosis after radiotherapy for stage I lung cancer. TCR beta CDR3 was amplified from genomic DNA by two-round multiplex PCR. Initially, in first-round PCR, primers specific to each TRBV and TRBJ gene were used. TCRdb fed the multiplex PCR reads into MiXCR, producing one record per CDR3 protein. The repertoire holds some 35,000 distinct CDR3 sequences, around 34% seen once, with roughly 17% in the top ten. Source: PBMCs, taken before or after stereotactic body radiation therapy (not recorded which). Receptors were obtained from a donor aged 50 or older with non-small cell lung cancer.

The J gene is TRBJ2-7, the V gene TRBV28, with 7 bases fitting TRBD1. Germline CDR1 reads MDHEN; CDR2 reads SYDVKM. V trimming: 4 bases; J trimming: 9 bases; junction bases outside the gene matches: 12. This CDR3 comprises 14 residues. CDR3 region: CASSSKTGTAGQYF. DNA for the CDR3: TGTGCCAGCAGTTCAAAGACCGGGACAGCCGGGCAGTACTTC.

At least ten counts were recorded for this clonotype. The rearrangement uses TRBV5-1 and TRBJ2-5; 9 nucleotides agree with TRBD1. J was trimmed by 4 bases and V by 4 bases; bases with no gene match: 5. CDR3 size: 14 residues. From germline, CDR1 is SGHRS and CDR2 YFSETQ. The CDR3: CASSPGQGRETQYF. The CDR3 DNA reads TGCGCCAGCAGCCCAGGACAGGGGAGAGAGACCCAGTACTTC.

This clonotype was recorded at least ten times. The chain recombines TRBV12-3 or TRBV12-4 with TRBJ2-5; 10 nucleotides agree with TRBD2. The length of the CDR3 is 16 residues. Trimming at V came to 6 bases and at J to 2 bases, leaving 9 bases not matched to a gene. The CDR3, as DNA: TGTGCCAGCAGCCCACGGCTAGCGGGAGAACAAGAGACCCAGTACTTC. As protein: CASSPRLAGEQETQYF.

This clonotype was counted a few times. CDR3 coding DNA: TGCGCCAGCAGCCAAGATAGCGCGAGGAGTGAAAAACTGTTTTTT. As protein: CASSQDSARSEKLFF. The rearrangement joins TRBV4-1 to TRBJ1-4; D not certain. The CDR3 sequence is 15 residues long. V lost 0 bases and J 7 bases, leaving 12 bases between the germline ends. CDR1 MGHRA and CDR2 YSYEKL come from the germline V gene.

This clonotype was counted many times. This sequence joins TRBV7-3 and TRBJ2-5; D is possibly TRBD2 (7 bases). V was trimmed by 5 bases and J by 4 bases, leaving 11 bases between them. Germline-derived CDR1 and CDR2 are SGHTA and FQGTGA. CDR3 length: 13 amino acids. In nucleotides, the CDR3 is TGTGCCAGCAGCCCGGGGGGCCGAGAGACCCAGTACTTC. It codes for CASSPGGRETQYF. Supplemented by reference TRBV7-3 and TRBJ2-5, the full variable domain reads GAGVSQTPSNKVTEKGKYVELRCDPISGHTALYWYRQSLGQGPEFLIYFQGTGAADDSGLPNDRFFAVRPEGSVSTLKIQRTERGDSAVYLCASSPGGRETQYFGPGTRLLVL.

This clonotype has at least ten counts. The chain employs TRBV4-1 and TRBJ2-1, with TRBD2 as a possible D gene (5 bases). Germline V gene sequence: CDR1 MGHRA, CDR2 YSYEKL. Trimming left V 1 base short and J 5 bases short, with 9 bases between. The CDR3 extends over 14 amino acids. DNA for the CDR3: TGCGCCAGCAGCCAAGGCGGGTATAACAATGAGCAGTTCTTC. It encodes CASSQGGYNNEQFF.

With regard to this clonotype: Its ends do not fully match the called genes, so a read error is possible. The rearrangement joins TRBV6-2 or TRBV6-3 to TRBJ2-3, with D possibly TRBD2 on 5 matching bases. Germline V lookup: CDR1 MNHEY, CDR2 SVGEGT. This CDR3 is 14 amino acids long. The CDR3: CASSGGLTVDTHYF. CDR3 nucleotide sequence: TGTGCCAGCAGTGGCGGGCTCACAGTGGATACGCATTATTTT.

The rearrangement joins TRBV2 to TRBJ2-2, with 7 bases identical to TRBD1. V was clipped by 3 bases and J by 4 bases; unmatched bases: 11. In germline, CDR1 is SNHLY, CDR2 FYNNEI. CDR3 size: 17 residues. The CDR3 region has the DNA TGTGCCAGCAGTGAGCGAGGGGGCAAGGTCCGCACCGGGGAGCTGTTTTTT. Encoded protein: CASSERGGKVRTGELFF.

Regarding this clonotype: A much larger clone lies one base from this, so it may be a read error. The chain couples TRBV11-2 to TRBJ2-3; D not resolved. From germline, CDR1 is SGHAT and CDR2 FQNNGV. The V and J ends lost 5 bases and 5 bases respectively, with 11 bases between them. The CDR3 length is 13 residues. CDR3 loop: CASSAKGKDTQYF. Written as DNA, the CDR3 is TGTGCCAGCAGCGCTAAAGGGAAAGATACGCAGTATTTT. Supplemented by reference TRBV11-2 and TRBJ2-3, the full variable domain reads EAGVAQSPRYKIIEKRQSVAFWCNPISGHATLYWYQQILGQGPKLLIQFQNNGVVDDSQLPKDRFSAERLKGVDSTLKIQPAKLEDSAVYLCASSAKGKDTQYFGPGTRLTVL.

The V and J genes are TRBV11-2 and TRBJ2-7, with 10 positions matching TRBD1. V was pared by 4 bases and J by 2 bases, with 5 bases of the junction left unmatched. Looked up from germline, CDR1 is SGHAT and CDR2 is FQNNGV. The CDR3 runs to 15 residues. The CDR3 is CASSSSGTGAYEQYF. The CDR3 DNA sequence: TGTGCCAGCAGCTCTTCCGGGACAGGGGCCTACGAGCAGTACTTC.

The J gene is TRBJ2-1, the V gene TRBV7-2; TRBD2 matches 12 bases. CDR3 length: 18 amino acids. Germline CDR1 SGHTA, CDR2 FQGNSA. After removal of 5 bases from V and 0 bases from J, the junction contained 8 bases not matched to a gene. The CDR3 bases are TGTGCCAGCAGCCACGGGACTAGCGGGTATAGCTCCTACAATGAGCAGTTCTTC. Residues: CASSHGTSGYSSYNEQFF.

This clonotype was seen repeatedly, ten times or more. The chain carries TRBV5-1 and TRBJ2-5; 8 positions agree with TRBD1. There are 16 residues in the CDR3. With V trimmed by 0 bases and J by 0 bases, 4 bases remained unmatched. Germline values: CDR1 SGHRS, CDR2 YFSETQ. The CDR3 region is CASSLAPGQDQETQYF. The CDR3 DNA sequence: TGCGCCAGCAGCTTGGCTCCGGGACAGGACCAAGAGACCCAGTACTTC.

The sample holds many counts of this clonotype. The rearrangement links TRBV12-3 or TRBV12-4 to TRBJ2-5; TRBD1 aligns across 10 bases. Trimming cost V 5 bases and J 5 bases; bases outside gene matches: 5. The CDR3 runs 14 residues. CDR3 amino acids: CASSLDRGSETQYF. In DNA, the CDR3 is TGTGCCAGCAGTCTGGACAGGGGGTCGGAGACCCAGTACTTC.

Concerning this clonotype: This is likely an artifact of a read error, given a far larger clone one base away. V and J are TRBV6-1 and TRBJ1-2; 7 nucleotides line up with TRBD2. The J call is in doubt because the DNA end fits TRBJ2-7 better. CDR1 is MNHNS, CDR2 SASEGT, per germline. The CDR3 runs to 16 residues. The CDR3 spells CASSHLGEGSVGEQYF. CDR3 sequence (DNA): TGTGCCAGCAGTCACCTTGGGGAGGGGTCAGTGGGGGAGCAGTACTTC.

There are many counts of this clonotype. The gene calls are TRBV4-2 and TRBJ2-7; 9 bases align to TRBD2. In germline, CDR1 is LGHNA, CDR2 YNFKEQ. Trimming cost V 3 bases and J 5 bases; bases outside gene matches: 5. This CDR3 has 14 amino acids. The chain's CDR3 is CASSQRLAADEQYF. CDR3 bases: TGTGCCAGCAGCCAGCGACTAGCGGCTGACGAGCAGTACTTC.

This clonotype was seen many times. J is TRBJ1-1 and V is TRBV18; D is unresolved. Trimming removed 3 bases at V and 1 base at J, with 6 bases between. CDR1 is KGHSH, CDR2 LQKENI, per germline. The CDR3 consists of 13 residues. CDR3 coding DNA: TGTGCCAGCTCACCCCAGGAGAACACTGAAGCTTTCTTT. It is translated as CASSPQENTEAFF.

V and J are TRBV2 and TRBJ1-6, with unresolved D. Germline CDR1 and CDR2: SNHLY and FYNNEI. Trimming cost V 3 bases and J 10 bases, with 13 bases left between them. There are 14 residues in the CDR3. The DNA for the CDR3 is TGTGCCAGCAGTGACCCGCTAGGAGGGTCACCCCTCCACTTT. It encodes CASSDPLGGSPLHF.

The sample holds many counts of this clonotype. The chain carries TRBV5-1 and TRBJ1-1; 7 bases map to TRBD1. With V trimmed by 2 bases and J by 1 base, 5 bases remained unmatched. The CDR3 has 15 amino acids. Germline CDR1 SGHRS, CDR2 YFSETQ. CDR3 sequence (DNA): TGCGCCAGCAGCTTCACACAGGGGTGGAACACTGAAGCTTTCTTT. Amino acids: CASSFTQGWNTEAFF.

As regards this clonotype: One end of the junction fails to match germline, which may point to a read error. The gene calls are TRBV19 and TRBJ2-3, with D unclear. CDR3 length: 13 residues. CDR1 and CDR2 from the germline V gene are LNHDA and SQIVND (reference sequence). The CDR3 region is CASSIRAGDTQYF. The DNA for the CDR3 is TGTGCCAGTAGTATCCGCGCTGGAGATACTCAGTATTTT.

A word on this clonotype: Since a much larger clone is just one base distant, this may be a read error. V gene TRBV7-2 combines with J gene TRBJ2-4; TRBD2 matches 7 bases. With V trimmed by 6 bases and J by 8 bases, 7 bases remained unmatched. Looked up from germline, CDR1 is SGHTA and CDR2 is FQGNSA. The CDR3 runs to 13 residues. The CDR3 DNA is TGTGCCAGCAGACTCACGGGGGGTGACATTCAGTACTTC. Residues: CASRLTGGDIQYF.

This chain joins TRBV28 and TRBJ2-3; D gene uncertain. The CDR3 totals 11 residues. Trimming took 2 bases from V and 7 from J, leaving 4 bases between them. The V gene's germline CDR1 is MDHEN and CDR2 SYDVKM. Here the CDR3 reads CASSLHNTQYF. For the CDR3, the DNA is TGTGCCAGCAGTTTACATAATACGCAGTATTTT.

This clonotype was counted at least ten times. This chain links TRBV2 with TRBJ2-7; 8 positions match TRBD1. The V gene end was trimmed by 4 bases and the J gene end by 5 bases; junction bases not matched to a gene: 7. This CDR3 comprises 14 residues. CDR1 and CDR2 (germline): SNHLY, FYNNEI. The CDR3 DNA is TGTGCCAGCAGTGTGGAGGGACAGGCCCACGAGCAGTACTTC. This gives the protein CASSVEGQAHEQYF.

This clonotype was recorded at least ten times. The chain's CDR3 is CASSPPGGPGETQYF. The CDR3 DNA is TGTGCCAGCTCACCGCCGGGAGGGCCGGGGGAGACCCAGTACTTC. The chain joins TRBV18 to TRBJ2-5, with 8 positions matching TRBD2. V was pared by 3 bases and J by 5 bases, with 8 bases of the junction left unmatched. Germline-derived CDR1 and CDR2 are KGHSH and LQKENI. This CDR3 contains 15 residues.

There are many counts of this clonotype. This chain uses TRBV6-1 with TRBJ1-1; D ambiguous. Germline assignment: CDR1 MNHNS and CDR2 SASEGT. The V end lost 6 bases, the J end lost 3 bases, and 14 bases lay between the germline ends. The CDR3 consists of 14 residues. The CDR3 region is CASRDRVRYTEAFF. CDR3 sequence (DNA): TGTGCCAGCAGAGACCGGGTACGGTACACTGAAGCTTTCTTT.

The chain couples TRBV7-2 to TRBJ1-3; D not certain. Trimming took off 0 bases at V and 1 base at J, with 4 bases between the two ends. The CDR3 runs 14 residues. Germline CDR1 and CDR2: SGHTA and FQGNSA. The CDR3 spells CASSLAGSGNTIYF. CDR3 nucleotides: TGTGCCAGCAGCTTAGCTGGGTCTGGAAACACCATATATTTT.

This clonotype was seen many times. Here the CDR3 reads CASSEGRASEQYF. CDR3 nucleotide sequence: TGTGCCAGCAGTGAGGGCCGGGCTTCCGAGCAGTACTTC. The chain recombines TRBV2 with TRBJ2-7; D ambiguous. V was shortened by 3 bases and J by 6 bases, with 12 bases between the two germline ends. Germline V gene lookup returns CDR1 SNHLY and CDR2 FYNNEI. This CDR3 spans 13 amino acids.

The gene calls are TRBV7-9 and TRBJ2-7; D unclear. The CDR3 is made up of 15 amino acids. CDR1 and CDR2 (germline): SEHNR, FQNEAQ (reference sequence). The V gene lost 1 base and the J gene lost 2 bases, with 12 bases spanning the gap. The CDR3 spells CASSLVAWETYEQYF. CDR3 sequence (DNA): TGTGCCAGCAGCTTAGTGGCCTGGGAAACCTACGAGCAGTACTTC.

Concerning this clonotype itself: A far larger clone is just one base off, so this is likely a read error. The chain links TRBV28 to TRBJ2-1; 7 bases are shared with TRBD2. Germline CDR1 MDHEN, CDR2 SYDVKM. The junction had 10 bases not matched to a gene; V was cut back by 8 bases and J by 12 bases. The CDR3 extends over 12 amino acids. The DNA for the CDR3 is TGTGCCAGCGGACACGGGGGGTCGGGGCAGTTCTTC. Its protein product is CASGHGGSGQFF.

This clonotype is labeled as medium-sized (0.01 to 0.1%). CDR3 DNA sequence: TGTGCCAGCAGGAGCAGGGGTAACCCCTACAATGAGCAGTTCTTC. It yields the protein CASRSRGNPYNEQFF. The rearrangement links TRBV12-3 or TRBV12-4 to TRBJ2-1, with D possibly matching TRBD1 (6 bases). V lost 6 bases to trimming and J lost 2 bases, with 14 bases between them. CDR3 length: 15 residues.

V and J are TRBV20-1 and TRBJ1-3; 9 positions agree with TRBD1. Germline V gives CDR1 DFQATT, CDR2 SNEGSKA (reference sequence). J lost 2 bases, V lost 3 bases, and 2 bases had no gene match. This CDR3 contains 14 residues. In nucleotides, the CDR3 is TGCAGTGCTAGGGGGACAGGGACTGGAAACACCATATATTTT. As protein: CSARGTGTGNTIYF.

This sequence joins TRBV6-8 and TRBJ2-2, with D maybe TRBD2 (5 bases). This CDR3 comprises 14 residues. The germline CDR1 and CDR2 sequences are MNHGY and SAAAGT. V was shortened by 0 bases and J by 4 bases, with 6 bases between the two germline ends. DNA for the CDR3: TGTGCCAGCAGTTACTCCGGGGTCACCGGGGAGCTGTTTTTT. Translation gives CASSYSGVTGELFF.

Notes on this clonotype: This sequence is one base from a far larger clone and is likely a read error. The rearrangement links TRBV6-2 or TRBV6-3 to TRBJ2-7; no firm D call. The CDR3 consists of 13 residues. The germline gives CDR1 MNHEY, CDR2 SVGEGT. Written as DNA, the CDR3 is TGTGCCAGCAGTTACTCGGATTACTACGAGAAGTACTTC. Amino acid sequence: CASSYSDYYEKYF.